The following is a TCR beta chain sequence with its context. No antigen is known for it. This record comes from a study of T cell clones after liver transplantation. Study at large: Pre-transplant mixed lymphocyte reactions yielded third-party-reactive TCRbeta sequences as comparators for graft-donor-reactive sequences.

CDR3 length: 15 residues. The V and J ends lost 3 bases and 9 bases, in that order; junction bases with no gene match: 14. Germline V lookup: CDR1 GTSNPN, CDR2 SVGIG (reference sequence). Study-level findings and limits: A larger donor-reactive than third-party decline suggested partial antigen-specific deletion. In two subjects, few donor cells limited the measurable donor-reactive repertoire. Migration into the graft, not deletion, may explain lost graft donor-reactive T cells.

TCRdb's copy holds only in-frame clones and misses some; the assay was immunoSEQ multiplex PCR. The sample contains around 100,000 clones, roughly four fifths of which appear only once. The sequencing here drew on CD4+ T cells from blood, taken around 48 months after liver transplant. The chain carries TRBV30 and TRBJ2-1; 7 nucleotides match TRBD2. The origin of this receptor is a human patient who received a liver transplant. The T cells may come from the graft donor. In DNA form, the CDR3 reads TGTGCCTGGAGCCCCGGGGGGAGGGCCATGAGTGAGCAGTTCTTC. The encoded protein is CAWSPGGRAMSEQFF.